This T cell receptor beta chain emerged from a study of T cells expressing NK-cell markers. As for the study in general: Eight donors were sequenced, of whom seven were HCMV-seropositive, while the remaining one was HCMV-seronegative.

Germline CDR1 is SGDLS and CDR2 is YYNGEE. The CDR3 has 15 residues. TCRdb reprocessed the 5' RACE reads, with one entry per CDR3 protein and no DNA. The specimen's table records roughly 390,000 distinct CDR3 sequences. The sequence was collected from a woman aged 45-65 years in good health. Source material: blood T cells: a sorted CD56 or NKG2C T cell subset, CD4+ or CD8+ T cells, or bulk PBMC T cells (not recorded which). The chain combines TRBV9 with TRBJ2-1; TCRdb returns TRBD2, unconfirmable since there is no DNA. The CDR3 loop reads CASSPSGGLGVGQFF.